This T cell receptor beta chain originates from a study of blood T cell repertoires in COVID-19. This CDR3 has 15 residues. Germline V lookup: CDR1 LNHDA, CDR2 SQIVND (reference sequence). With 5 bases clipped from V and 9 bases from J, the junction kept 7 bases outside the gene matches. Some clones are missing from TCRdb's copy, which holds only in-frame ones; the method was immunoSEQ multiplex PCR. This sample yields a few hundred thousand clones, of which 90% are seen a single time; 6.3% belongs to the top ten. This TCR derives from a woman in her fifties or sixties with COVID-19, enrolled during active disease. V and J are TRBV19 and TRBJ1-6; TRBD1 matches 10 bases. The sequenced material came from peripheral blood. The CDR3 DNA reads TGTGCCAGTAGTGTGACAGGGGGCATGGGTTCACCCCTCCACTTT. Translating gives CASSVTGGMGSPLHF.